These 10 T cell receptor beta chains were all obtained from the same sample, sequenced in a study of human T cells and chemical hapten exposure. Time point in this sample: patch test 3, about 24 weeks after DPC sensitization. Treatment: therapeutic diphenylcyclopropenone sensitization with weekly scalp DPC. TCRdb independently ran MiXCR on the RACE reads; one entry per CDR3 protein. The sample has some 110,000 distinct CDR3 sequences; about 11% are singletons. This material consisted of whole blood, taken in connection with sensitization to the hapten diphenylcyclopropenone (DPC). The receptor set was obtained from a woman aged 45-60 years with alopecia areata. Some clones in this sample may be carry-over from other donors' samples.

This clonotype was recorded many times. The chain carries TRBV20-1 and TRBJ2-7, with 9 bases fitting TRBD1. This CDR3 has 12 residues. From germline, CDR1 is DFQATT and CDR2 SNEGSKA (reference sequence). V shed 7 bases, J shed 7 bases, and the junction held 8 bases outside the gene matches. In nucleotides, the CDR3 is TGCAGTGAGGACAGGGGCCTGGGGGAGCAGTACTTC. Translated: CSEDRGLGEQYF.

The chain is built from TRBV6-6 and TRBJ1-1, with TRBD1 identical over 10 bases. The CDR3 is 17 residues long. V shed 2 bases, J shed 4 bases, and the junction held 10 bases outside the gene matches. Germline CDR1 MNHNY, CDR2 SVGAGI (reference sequence). CDR3 region: CASSYSPGTGAVTEAFF. The CDR3 coding sequence is TGTGCCAGCAGTTACAGTCCCGGGACAGGGGCGGTCACTGAAGCTTTCTTT.

The chain joins TRBV9 to TRBJ2-3; D is tentatively TRBD1 or TRBD2 (6 bases each). In germline, CDR1 is SGDLS, CDR2 YYNGEE. Trimming took 3 bases from V and 2 from J, leaving 19 bases between them. This CDR3 contains 17 residues. The CDR3 nucleotides are TGTGCCAGCAGCGGACGCCCGGGGGCATCAAACACAGATACGCAGTATTTT. Translation: CASSGRPGASNTDTQYF.

This sequence joins TRBV12-3 or TRBV12-4 and TRBJ2-3, with TRBD1 identical over 9 bases. The CDR3 is 14 amino acids. V shed 6 bases, J shed 5 bases, and the junction held 6 bases outside the gene matches. The CDR3 loop is CASSPGTGIDTQYF. The CDR3 DNA sequence: TGTGCCAGCAGCCCCGGGACAGGGATAGATACGCAGTATTTT.

This clonotype was found a few times. The V call is TRBV20-1, the J call TRBJ2-1; 11 bases align to TRBD2. The J segment lost 0 bases and the V segment lost 6 bases, leaving 7 bases of the junction unmatched. The CDR3 has 16 residues. CDR1 and CDR2 from the germline V gene are DFQATT and SNEGSKA (reference sequence). CDR3 protein: CSAPTSGISSYNEQFF. CDR3 in DNA: TGCAGTGCACCGACTAGCGGGATTAGCTCCTACAATGAGCAGTTCTTC.

This clonotype appeared a few times. The V call is TRBV7-2, the J call TRBJ2-7, with D tentatively TRBD1 (6 bases). Per the germline V gene, CDR1 is SGHTA and CDR2 is FQGNSA. The CDR3 has 14 residues. Trimming removed 1 base from V and 2 bases from J, with 9 bases in between. CDR3 DNA sequence: TGTGCCAGCAGCTTAGTGCAGGGGCCCTACGAGCAGTACTTC. This codes for CASSLVQGPYEQYF.

For this clonotype: A much larger clone lies a single base off, so this may be a read error. The V call is TRBV11-3, the J call TRBJ2-4, with 10 bases matching TRBD2. Per the germline V gene, CDR1 is SGHNT and CDR2 is YENEEA. The CDR3 is 17 amino acids. V gave up 2 bases and J gave up 0 bases; unmatched junction bases: 4. CDR3 in DNA: TGTGCCAGCAGCTTAAAGCCTAGCGGGGGAGCCAAAAACATTCAGTACTTC. This sequence encodes CASSLKPSGGAKNIQYF.

This chain uses TRBV3-1 with TRBJ1-5; the D is unclear. The CDR3 has 13 amino acids. The V gene lost 4 bases and the J gene lost 6 bases, with 10 bases spanning the gap. Germline lookup yields CDR1 LGHDT and CDR2 YNNKEL (reference sequence). The CDR3 region is CASSPDLLQPQHF. DNA of the CDR3: TGTGCCAGCAGCCCTGACCTACTTCAGCCCCAGCATTTT. The full variable domain, rest sourced from reference TRBV3-1 and TRBJ1-5, is DTAVSQTPKYLVTQMGNDKSIKCEQNLGHDTMYWYKQDSKKFLKIMFSYNNKELIINETVPNRFSPKSPDKAHLNLHINSLELGDSAVYFCASSPDLLQPQHFGDGTRLSIL.

At least ten counts were recorded for this clonotype. V gene TRBV29-1 combines with J gene TRBJ1-1, with no clear D. V shed 0 bases and J shed 1 base, with 3 bases lying between them. This CDR3 is 12 amino acids long. Germline V gene data show CDR1 as SQVTM and CDR2 as ANQGSEA. The CDR3 DNA is TGCAGCGTTGAAGAGCGGAACACTGAAGCTTTCTTT. Translation gives CSVEERNTEAFF.

This clonotype came up a few times. The J gene is TRBJ1-4, the V gene TRBV6-5; TRBD1 might be the D (5 bases). Per germline, CDR1 MNHEY and CDR2 SVGAGI. The CDR3 loop spans 14 amino acids. V was clipped by 7 bases and J by 7 bases, with 16 bases between them. Here the CDR3 reads CASKQRQRSEKLFF. The CDR3 DNA sequence: TGTGCCAGCAAACAGAGACAGCGATCTGAAAAACTGTTTTTT.